This T cell receptor beta chain was identified in a study of T cells after yellow fever vaccination. This clonotype was seen ten or more times. TCRdb independently ran MiXCR on the 5' RACE reads; one entry per CDR3 protein. The sample lists more than 120,000 distinct CDR3 sequences; roughly 8.2% were seen once. Germline V gene lookup returns CDR1 SGHTA and CDR2 FQGNSA. After removal of 4 bases from V and 4 bases from J, the junction contained 11 bases not matched to a gene. The length of the CDR3 is 16 residues. The sample in question was CD4+ T cells sorted from PBMCs, obtained 5 days after the yellow fever booster vaccination. This chain joins TRBV7-2 and TRBJ2-5; 8 bases align to TRBD1. This receptor was taken from a young man who received the YFV17D yellow fever vaccine. The chain's CDR3 is CASSSRTGSTGETQYF. The CDR3 nucleotides are TGTGCCAGCAGCTCCCGGACAGGGAGCACTGGAGAGACCCAGTACTTC.